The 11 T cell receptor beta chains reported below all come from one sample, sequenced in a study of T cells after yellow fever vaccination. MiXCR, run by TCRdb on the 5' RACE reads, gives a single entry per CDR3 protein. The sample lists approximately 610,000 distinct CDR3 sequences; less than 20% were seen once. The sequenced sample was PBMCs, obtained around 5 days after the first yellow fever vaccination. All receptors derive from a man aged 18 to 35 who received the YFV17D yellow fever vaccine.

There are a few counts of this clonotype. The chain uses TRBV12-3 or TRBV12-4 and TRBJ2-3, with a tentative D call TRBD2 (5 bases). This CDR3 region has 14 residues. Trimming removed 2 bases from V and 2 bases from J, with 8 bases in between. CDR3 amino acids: CASSLWETTDTQYF. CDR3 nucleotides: TGTGCCAGCAGTTTATGGGAGACCACAGATACGCAGTATTTT.

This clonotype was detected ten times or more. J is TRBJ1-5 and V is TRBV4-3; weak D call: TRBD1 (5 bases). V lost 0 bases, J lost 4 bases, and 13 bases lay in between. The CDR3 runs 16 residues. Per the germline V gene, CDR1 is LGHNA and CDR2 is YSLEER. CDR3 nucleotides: TGCGCCAGCAGCCAAGATTTCAGACAGTGGAATCAGCCCCAGCATTTT. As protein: CASSQDFRQWNQPQHF.

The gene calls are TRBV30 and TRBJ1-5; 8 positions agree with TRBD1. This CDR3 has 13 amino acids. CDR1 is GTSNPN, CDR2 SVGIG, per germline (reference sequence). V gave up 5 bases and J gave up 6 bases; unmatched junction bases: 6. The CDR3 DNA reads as TGTGCCTGGGCGACAGGGGTTCGTCAGCCCCAGCATTTT. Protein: CAWATGVRQPQHF.

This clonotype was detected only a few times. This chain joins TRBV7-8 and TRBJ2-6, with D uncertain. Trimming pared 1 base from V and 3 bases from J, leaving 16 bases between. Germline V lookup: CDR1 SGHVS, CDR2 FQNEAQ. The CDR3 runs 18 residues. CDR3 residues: CASSLGRAAQVGANVLTF. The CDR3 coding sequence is TGTGCCAGCAGCTTAGGTAGGGCTGCTCAGGTTGGGGCCAACGTCCTGACTTTC.

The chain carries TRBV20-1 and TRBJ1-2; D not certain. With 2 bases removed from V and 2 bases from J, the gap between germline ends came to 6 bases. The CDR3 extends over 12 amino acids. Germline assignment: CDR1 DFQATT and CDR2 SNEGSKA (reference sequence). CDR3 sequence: CSARPDNYGYTF. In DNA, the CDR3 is TGCAGTGCTAGACCGGACAACTATGGCTACACCTTC.

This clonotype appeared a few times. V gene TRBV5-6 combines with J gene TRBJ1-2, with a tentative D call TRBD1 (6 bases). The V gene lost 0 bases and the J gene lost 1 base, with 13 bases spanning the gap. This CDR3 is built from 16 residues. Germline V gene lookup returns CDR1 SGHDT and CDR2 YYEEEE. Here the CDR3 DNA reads TGTGCCAGCAGCTTGGAAGGGGGGACAAATAACTATGGCTACACCTTC. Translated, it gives CASSLEGGTNNYGYTF.

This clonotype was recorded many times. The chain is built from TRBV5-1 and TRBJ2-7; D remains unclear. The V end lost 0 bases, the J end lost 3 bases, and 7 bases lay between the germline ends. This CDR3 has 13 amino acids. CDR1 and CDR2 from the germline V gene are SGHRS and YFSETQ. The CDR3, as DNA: TGCGCCAGCAGCTTGGCCAGCCTCTACGAGCAGTACTTC. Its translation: CASSLASLYEQYF. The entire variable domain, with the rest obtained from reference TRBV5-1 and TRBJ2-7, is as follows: KAGVTQTPRYLIKTRGQQVTLSCSPISGHRSVSWYQQTPGQGLQFLFEYFSETQRNKGNFPGRFSGRQFSNSRSEMNVSTLELGDSALYLCASSLASLYEQYFGPGTRLTVT.

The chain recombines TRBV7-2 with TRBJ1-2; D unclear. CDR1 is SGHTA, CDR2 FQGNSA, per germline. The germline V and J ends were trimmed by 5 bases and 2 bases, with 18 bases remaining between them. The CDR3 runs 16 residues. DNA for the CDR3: TGTGCCAGCAGCCCCAATAGTGGAGGTGGAAACTATGGCTACACCTTC. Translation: CASSPNSGGGNYGYTF.

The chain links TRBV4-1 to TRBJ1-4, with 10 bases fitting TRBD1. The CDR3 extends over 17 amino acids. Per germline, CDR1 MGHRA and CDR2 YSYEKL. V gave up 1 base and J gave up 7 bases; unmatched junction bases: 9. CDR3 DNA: TGCGCCAGCAGCCAAGTCGTCCCTAGGACAGGGGGTGAAAAACTGTTTTTT. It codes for CASSQVVPRTGGEKLFF.

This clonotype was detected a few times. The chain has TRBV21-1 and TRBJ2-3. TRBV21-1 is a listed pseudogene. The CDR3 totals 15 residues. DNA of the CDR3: TGTGCCAGCAGCAAAGAGGGACTAGGCACAGATACGCAGTATTTT. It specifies CASSKEGLGTDTQYF.

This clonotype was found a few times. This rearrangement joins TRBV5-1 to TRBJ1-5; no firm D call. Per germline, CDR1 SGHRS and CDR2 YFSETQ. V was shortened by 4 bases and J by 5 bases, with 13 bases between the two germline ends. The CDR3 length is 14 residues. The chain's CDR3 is CASSPGGGDQPQHF. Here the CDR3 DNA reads TGCGCCAGCAGCCCCGGAGGAGGAGATCAGCCCCAGCATTTT. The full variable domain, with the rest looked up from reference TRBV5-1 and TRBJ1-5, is KAGVTQTPRYLIKTRGQQVTLSCSPISGHRSVSWYQQTPGQGLQFLFEYFSETQRNKGNFPGRFSGRQFSNSRSEMNVSTLELGDSALYLCASSPGGGDQPQHFGDGTRLSIL.